Below are 29 T cell receptor beta chains sequenced from a single sample in a study of metastatic and nonmetastatic thyroid tumors. TCRdb re-called clones from the PCR reads using MiXCR. The top ten hold under 30% of the sample, which has 20,000 to 25,000 clones, about a fifth seen once. Prior to thyroid surgery, none of the patients had received any treatment. Sequenced sample: blood. These receptors were taken from a female donor with papillary thyroid cancer or a benign thyroid nodule (not recorded which). Some clones in this sample may be carry-over from other donors' samples.

This clone is deemed medium-sized (0.01 to 0.1%). This chain joins TRBV6-2 or TRBV6-3 and TRBJ2-7; weak D call: TRBD2 (7 bases). Trimming cost V 5 bases and J 6 bases, with 14 bases left between them. Germline V lookup: CDR1 MNHEY, CDR2 SVGEGT. The CDR3 is 13 residues long. Here the CDR3 DNA reads TGTGCCAGCAGTCCAGGGAGGGGGAGCGAGCAGTACTTC. Amino acid sequence: CASSPGRGSEQYF.

The chain employs TRBV6-2 or TRBV6-3 and TRBJ2-7; D possibly corresponds to TRBD2 (6 bases). Trimming stripped 7 bases from V and 0 bases from J, with 10 bases between. The CDR3 loop spans 13 amino acids. The germline gives CDR1 MNHEY, CDR2 SVGEGT. The CDR3 DNA reads as TGTGCCAGCAATAGCGGAGGCTCCTACGAGCAGTACTTC. Translating it yields CASNSGGSYEQYF.

Remarks on this clone: This sequence may be a read error, since a much larger clone differs from it by one base. The chain joins TRBV7-9 to TRBJ1-5; no clear D gene. The CDR3 covers 12 residues. CDR1 SEHNR and CDR2 FQNEAQ come from the germline V gene (reference sequence). CDR3 residues: CANSLCREPQHF. CDR3 in DNA: TGTGCCAACAGCTTATGTCGGGAGCCCCAGCATTTT.

This clone was seen more than once but under ten times. One junction end disagrees with the germline gene, perhaps due to a read error. The genes are TRBV28 and TRBJ2-1; 12 bases align to TRBD2. This CDR3 is 17 amino acids long. Germline-derived CDR1 and CDR2 are MDHEN and SYDVKM. The CDR3, as DNA: TGTGCCAGCACTTTATCTGGACTAGCGGGGACCTACAATGAGCAGTTCTTC. This translates into CASTLSGLAGTYNEQFF.

This clone was seen repeatedly, ten times or more. This rearrangement joins TRBV20-1 to TRBJ2-5; the D gene is possibly TRBD1 (6 bases). Germline CDR1 DFQATT, CDR2 SNEGSKA (reference sequence). This CDR3 comprises 15 residues. V gave up 2 bases and J gave up 5 bases, with 18 bases separating them. CDR3 region: CSARRPRGQWETQYF. CDR3 nucleotides: TGCAGTGCTAGAAGGCCCAGGGGTCAGTGGGAGACCCAGTACTTC.

Ten or more counts support this clone. This rearrangement joins TRBV12-3 or TRBV12-4 to TRBJ1-2, with TRBD1 matching over 7 bases. The J segment lost 5 bases and the V segment lost 7 bases, leaving 7 bases of the junction unmatched. The length of the CDR3 is 13 residues. CDR3 coding DNA: TGTGCCAGCACCCCCGGGACAGCGTATGGCTACACCTTC. It encodes CASTPGTAYGYTF.

This clone was seen at least ten times. The chain joins TRBV9 to TRBJ2-5, with 7 bases lining up with TRBD2. Per germline, CDR1 SGDLS and CDR2 YYNGEE. Trimming at V came to 3 bases and at J to 4 bases, leaving 3 bases not matched to a gene. The CDR3 runs 13 residues. CDR3 loop: CASSAGTTETQYF. Here the CDR3 DNA reads TGTGCCAGCAGCGCCGGGACTACAGAGACCCAGTACTTC.

By frequency in the sample, this clone is medium-sized (0.01 to 0.1%). The CDR3 protein is CASLEQYF. The CDR3 coding sequence is TGTGCCAGCCTCGAGCAGTACTTC. The V and J genes are TRBV14 and TRBJ2-7; D is uncertain. Trimming removed 8 bases at V and 6 bases at J, with 2 bases between. The length of the CDR3 is 8 residues. From germline, CDR1 is SGHDN and CDR2 FVKESK.

This clone was seen ten or more times. This chain's CDR3 is CSIRAAGHTF. The CDR3 nucleotides read TGCTCTATCAGGGCTGCAGGTCACACCTTC. This chain uses TRBV20-1 with TRBJ1-2; D perhaps matches TRBD1 (5 bases). Looked up from germline, CDR1 is DFQATT and CDR2 is SNEGSKA (reference sequence). The CDR3 is 10 amino acids.

This clone appeared many times. The CDR3 DNA follows: TGTGCCAGCAGCCAATCCGAACTAGCGGGAGACAATGAGCAGTTCTTC. Protein: CASSQSELAGDNEQFF. The rearrangement joins TRBV4-2 to TRBJ2-1; 11 nucleotides match TRBD2. Trimming took 2 bases from V and 5 from J; bases not matched to a gene: 5. This CDR3 is 16 amino acids long. CDR1 and CDR2 (germline): LGHNA, YNFKEQ.

In this sample, this clone is medium-sized. This sequence joins TRBV6-1 and TRBJ1-3; D ambiguous. This CDR3 contains 16 residues. V was trimmed by 7 bases and J by 1 base, leaving 17 bases between them. The germline V gene encodes CDR1 MNHNS and CDR2 SASEGT. CDR3 region: CASTERAVPSGNTIYF. Here the CDR3 DNA reads TGTGCCAGCACCGAAAGGGCAGTACCATCTGGAAACACCATATATTTT.

The sample holds a few counts of this clone. CDR3 amino acids: CASIPTGSNEQFF. As DNA, the CDR3 is TGTGCCAGCATTCCTACTGGTTCCAATGAGCAGTTCTTC. J is TRBJ2-1 and V is TRBV6-1; unclear D gene. The CDR3 totals 13 residues. Germline V lookup: CDR1 MNHNS, CDR2 SASEGT. Deletions cut 7 bases from V and 6 bases from J, with 13 bases between.

The table lists this clone with a few counts. One end of the junction varies from germline; a read error may be responsible. This sequence joins TRBV2 and TRBJ2-7; D may be TRBD1 (6 bases). The V gene's germline CDR1 is SNHLY and CDR2 FYNNEI. The CDR3 is 16 amino acids. CDR3 coding DNA: TGTGCCAGACGTGACAGGAGCGGAGACCTCTCCTACGAGAAGTACTTC. Amino acid sequence: CARRDRSGDLSYEKYF.

A remark on this clone: Relative to the germline gene, one junction end is altered; a read error may explain this. The chain couples TRBV11-2 to TRBJ2-3, with D perhaps TRBD1 (7 bases). Germline-derived CDR1 and CDR2 are SGHAT and FQNNGV. The CDR3 runs to 16 residues. CDR3 loop: CASSLQAGSGTDKQYF. CDR3 DNA sequence: TGTGCCAGCAGCTTACAGGCGGGATCGGGGACAGATAAGCAGTATTTT.

This clone showed up many times. This sequence may be a read error, since a much larger clone differs from it by one base. The same CDR3 can be traced to other DNA sequences in this sample. CDR3 DNA: TGTGCCAGCAGCTACGGGGCTAGCGTGTTCCACGAGCAGTACTTC. This gives the protein CASSYGASVFHEQYF. This chain joins TRBV9 and TRBJ2-7; a weak D match, TRBD2 (6 bases). Trimming cost V 4 bases and J 5 bases, with 19 bases left between them. Per the germline V gene, CDR1 is SGDLS and CDR2 is YYNGEE. This CDR3 has 15 amino acids.

In its sample, this clone was seen many times. The chain is built from TRBV7-2 and TRBJ1-6, with TRBD1 matching 7 bases. Germline CDR1 reads SGHTA; CDR2 reads FQGNSA. The CDR3 totals 17 residues. V lost 5 bases, J lost 5 bases, and 12 bases stayed unmatched. CDR3 nucleotides: TGTGCCAGCAGCCCTGGGACAGCCATAGCTCATAATTCACCCCTCCACTTT. This encodes CASSPGTAIAHNSPLHF.

This clone turned up a few times. The V gene is TRBV11-2, the J gene TRBJ2-7; 10 positions agree with TRBD2. Trimming cost V 5 bases and J 5 bases; bases outside gene matches: 6. The germline gives CDR1 SGHAT, CDR2 FQNNGV. The CDR3 is 14 residues long. The DNA of the CDR3 is TGTGCCAGCAGCCAGCTAGCGGGGGAAGACGAGCAGTACTTC. Its translation is CASSQLAGEDEQYF.

Comment on this clone: This clone may be a read error of a much larger clone one base away. The sample has other DNA sequences that encode this CDR3 too. The genes are TRBV20-1 and TRBJ1-5, with D unclear. The CDR3 is made up of 13 amino acids. Per the germline V gene, CDR1 is DFQATT and CDR2 is SNEGSKA (reference sequence). This CDR3 reads CSARPRINQPQHF. The CDR3 nucleotides are TGCAGTGCTAGACCAAGAATCAATCAGCCACAGCATTTT.

The sample holds a few counts of this clone. The same CDR3 also results from other DNA sequences found in this sample. The chain couples TRBV6-4 to TRBJ2-1; D might be TRBD1 (6 bases). This CDR3 contains 15 residues. Between the trimmed V and J ends, which lost 3 bases and 5 bases, there was a span of 14 bases. Germline loops: CDR1 MRHNA, CDR2 SNTAGT. DNA of the CDR3: TGTGCCAGCAGTGAGGGGGCTGGCCCCCACAATGAGCAGTTCTTC. Encoded protein: CASSEGAGPHNEQFF.

This clone was found many times. This chain links TRBV6-2 or TRBV6-3 with TRBJ2-1; 7 bases map to TRBD2. Trimming removed 5 bases from V and 6 bases from J; junction bases left unmatched: 7. The CDR3 totals 14 residues. The germline gives CDR1 MNHEY, CDR2 SVGEGT. CDR3 region: CASSTTSDANEQFF. The DNA for the CDR3 is TGTGCCAGCAGTACCACTAGCGACGCCAATGAGCAGTTCTTC.

The sample holds many counts of this clone. The CDR3: CASSLTTGNYGYTF. CDR3 nucleotide sequence: TGTGCCAGCAGCCTGACTACCGGAAACTATGGCTACACCTTC. The V gene is TRBV7-2, the J gene TRBJ1-2; no reliable D call. CDR1 and CDR2 (germline): SGHTA, FQGNSA. Deletions cut 5 bases from V and 2 bases from J, with 12 bases between. The CDR3 contains 14 residues.

This clone has ten or more counts. V is TRBV20-1 and J is TRBJ1-6; D is ambiguous. Germline CDR1 and CDR2: DFQATT and SNEGSKA (reference sequence). V was shortened by 3 bases and J by 7 bases, with 7 bases between the two germline ends. The CDR3 has 12 residues. The CDR3 spells CSARRKNSPLHF. CDR3 bases: TGCAGTGCTAGGCGGAAAAATTCACCCCTCCACTTT.

The chain recombines TRBV27 with TRBJ2-7; possible D gene TRBD2, 6 bases. Germline assignment: CDR1 MNHEY and CDR2 SMNVEV (reference sequence). V lost 2 bases and J lost 4, with 15 bases in between. This CDR3 is 15 amino acids long. CDR3 sequence reads: CASSLGAGLTYEQYF. CDR3 in DNA: TGTGCCAGCAGTTTAGGGGCTGGACTAACGTACGAGCAGTACTTC.

This clone was seen repeatedly, ten times or more. The V gene is TRBV7-2, the J gene TRBJ1-1; D gene uncertain. The CDR3 has 11 residues. The germline V gene has CDR1 SGHTA and CDR2 FQGNSA. With 1 base removed from V and 5 bases from J, the gap between germline ends came to 2 bases. This CDR3 reads CASSLGTEAFF. The CDR3 region has the DNA TGTGCCAGCAGCTTAGGTACTGAAGCTTTCTTT.

This clone came up many times. This chain links TRBV5-6 with TRBJ1-1; D remains ambiguous. The CDR3 loop spans 14 amino acids. Trimming removed 2 bases from V and 4 bases from J, with 12 bases in between. Germline CDR1 reads SGHDT; CDR2 reads YYEEEE. The CDR3 reads CASSFRPLSTEAFF. CDR3 nucleotide sequence: TGTGCCAGCAGCTTCAGGCCGCTGAGCACTGAAGCTTTCTTT.

J is TRBJ2-7 and V is TRBV11-2; D gene unclear. The CDR3 length is 16 residues. Germline CDR1 is SGHAT and CDR2 is FQNNGV. Trimming pared 3 bases from V and 4 bases from J, leaving 19 bases between. DNA for the CDR3: TGTGCCAGCAGCTTGATTTCAGGTTTGGCCCTTTACGAGCAGTACTTC. Protein: CASSLISGLALYEQYF.

At least ten counts were recorded for this clone. V is TRBV19 and J is TRBJ1-1, with D possibly matching TRBD1 (5 bases). This CDR3 has 13 residues. Germline V CDR1 and CDR2: LNHDA, SQIVND (reference sequence). Trimming left V 4 bases short and J 10 bases short, with 16 bases between. The CDR3 sequence: CASSRWNHGGAFF. CDR3 in DNA: TGTGCCAGTAGTAGGTGGAATCACGGGGGAGCTTTCTTT.

About this clone itself: A read error may be the cause here, since a much bigger clone is one base away. This chain connects TRBV20-1 to TRBJ2-7; D is possibly TRBD1 (5 bases). The CDR3 contains 11 residues. The germline V gene encodes CDR1 DFQATT and CDR2 SNEGSKA (reference sequence). V lost 5 bases to trimming and J lost 7 bases, with 12 bases between them. Here the CDR3 reads CSAACGAEQYF. The CDR3 DNA reads as TGCAGTGCTGCGTGTGGGGCGGAGCAGTACTTC.

The rearrangement links TRBV30 to TRBJ1-2; D ambiguous. The CDR3 is 15 residues long. V shed 0 bases and J shed 5 bases, with 16 bases lying between them. Germline-derived CDR1 and CDR2 are GTSNPN and SVGIG (reference sequence). CDR3 in amino acids: CAWSVQWTVVYGYTF. The CDR3 DNA follows: TGTGCCTGGAGTGTACAATGGACGGTAGTTTATGGCTACACCTTC.